The 3 T cell receptor beta chains presented below share a single source sample, sequenced in a study of T cell responses to AZD1222 COVID-19 vaccine. This table comes from immunoSEQ multiplex PCR, and its TCRdb copy is limited to in-frame clones, with some not included. The sample shows approximately 140,000 clones, roughly 90% of them seen only once. Sequenced here: peripheral blood, sampled on day 0 of AZD1222 vaccination. The receptors stem from an adult in good health.

The chain is built from TRBV2 and TRBJ2-2, with TRBD2 matching 13 bases. There are 15 residues in the CDR3. From germline, CDR1 is SNHLY and CDR2 FYNNEI. Trimming removed 6 bases from V and 5 bases from J; junction bases left unmatched: 3. CDR3 DNA sequence: TGTGCCAGCAGACTAGCGGGGGGGTATACCGGGGAGCTGTTTTTT. Protein sequence: CASRLAGGYTGELFF.

The rearrangement links TRBV28 to TRBJ2-5; D unresolved. The V gene lost 8 bases and the J gene lost 0 bases, with 13 bases spanning the gap. The CDR3 sequence is 14 residues long. From germline, CDR1 is MDHEN and CDR2 SYDVKM. DNA of the CDR3: TGTGCCAGCGGGATACGACAAAACCAAGAGACCCAGTACTTC. It codes for CASGIRQNQETQYF.

The J gene is TRBJ1-6, the V gene TRBV5-1; D is unclear. Trimming took 2 bases from V and 7 from J, leaving 4 bases between them. CDR3 length equals 12 residues. Germline CDR1 is SGHRS and CDR2 is YFSETQ. The DNA for the CDR3 is TGCGCCAGCAGCTTTGGGAATTCACCCCTCCACTTT. The encoded protein is CASSFGNSPLHF.